Following are 32 T cell receptor beta chains from one sample sequenced in a study of shared clonotypes between healthy human individuals. TCRdb keeps only in-frame clones here, not all; method: immunoSEQ multiplex PCR. The sample contains 2 million or so clones, around 95% of which appear only once. The specimen was naive CD4+ T cells sorted from blood. The subset: CD45RA+ positively selected. The source is a man aged 18-30 years in good health.

The gene calls are TRBV2 and TRBJ1-6; 9 nucleotides line up with TRBD1. In germline, CDR1 is SNHLY, CDR2 FYNNEI. The CDR3 is 15 residues long. V gave up 3 bases and J gave up 5 bases; unmatched junction bases: 2. The CDR3 DNA follows: TGTGCCAGCAGTGACGGGACAGGGCATAATTCACCCCTCCACTTT. Its translation is CASSDGTGHNSPLHF.

Comments on this clone: A read error may explain this, as a much larger clone is one base away. The sample contains more than one DNA sequence encoding this CDR3. The rearrangement joins TRBV29-1 to TRBJ1-1; D possibly corresponds to TRBD1 (6 bases). From germline, CDR1 is SQVTM and CDR2 ANQGSEA. V was clipped by 7 bases and J by 9 bases, with 24 bases between them. The CDR3 covers 14 residues. The CDR3 loop is CSAQDGMGALKAFF. The CDR3 DNA sequence: TGCAGCGCGCAGGATGGGATGGGGGCATTAAAAGCTTTCTTT.

V usage is TRBV6-5 and J usage is TRBJ2-5; D perhaps matches TRBD2 (6 bases). The CDR3 is 15 amino acids. The germline V and J ends were trimmed by 6 bases and 4 bases, with 18 bases remaining between them. CDR1 and CDR2 (germline): MNHEY, SVGAGI. CDR3 in DNA: TGTGCCAGCAGGAAATTCGGGAGTCCCGGAGAGACCCAGTACTTC. It encodes CASRKFGSPGETQYF.

This sequence joins TRBV6-1 and TRBJ2-7; 7 nucleotides align to TRBD2. The CDR3 has 13 amino acids. Germline CDR1 reads MNHNS; CDR2 reads SASEGT. V was pared by 4 bases and J by 7 bases, with 7 bases of the junction left unmatched. In DNA, the CDR3 is TGTGCCAGCAGTGGGACTAGTGTGGGGGAGCAGTACTTC. Translating gives CASSGTSVGEQYF.

The chain carries TRBV9 and TRBJ1-1; D ambiguous. Trimming cost V 3 bases and J 4 bases, with 19 bases left between them. The CDR3 totals 16 residues. Per germline, CDR1 SGDLS and CDR2 YYNGEE. The CDR3 bases are TGTGCCAGCAGCGCAACACATGGAGGGATGGGCACTGAAGCTTTCTTT. It is translated as CASSATHGGMGTEAFF.

J is TRBJ2-7 and V is TRBV23-1; 12 bases agree with TRBD2. TRBV23-1 is an open reading frame, and its role is uncertain. Unmatched junction bases numbered 11, after V lost 4 bases and J lost 4 bases. The CDR3 extends over 17 amino acids. This CDR3 reads CASSPLGQTSGRYEQYF. DNA of the CDR3: TGCGCCAGCAGTCCCCTCGGCCAGACTAGCGGGAGATACGAGCAGTACTTC.

The CDR3 DNA reads as TGTGCCTGTAAACTCGGTGGCGGGGAGCTGTTTTTT. Translating gives CACKLGGGELFF. The rearrangement uses TRBV30 and TRBJ2-2; D unresolved. Germline CDR1 and CDR2: GTSNPN and SVGIG (reference sequence). Trimming took 6 bases from V and 7 from J, leaving 12 bases between them. This CDR3 region has 12 residues.

The V and J genes are TRBV10-3 and TRBJ1-1; TRBD1 is a possible D gene (5 bases). The CDR3 covers 16 residues. V lost 4 bases, J lost 3 bases, and 18 bases lay in between. Per germline, CDR1 ENHRY and CDR2 SYGVKD. The CDR3 here is CAISGMGGGKDTEAFF. CDR3 coding DNA: TGTGCCATCAGTGGAATGGGGGGTGGCAAGGACACTGAAGCTTTCTTT.

The chain carries TRBV11-2 and TRBJ2-2; D is undetermined. Trimming shortened V by 5 bases and J by 4 bases, and 14 bases separated the two germline ends. This CDR3 has 15 amino acids. The V gene's germline CDR1 is SGHAT and CDR2 FQNNGV. The CDR3 reads CASSPLGGVTGELFF. In nucleotides, the CDR3 is TGTGCCAGCAGCCCCCTGGGCGGCGTCACCGGGGAGCTGTTTTTT.

The CDR3 spells CASSFREGDEQFF. For the CDR3, the DNA is TGTGCCAGCAGTTTCAGGGAGGGCGATGAGCAGTTCTTC. This chain connects TRBV27 to TRBJ2-1; 7 bases agree with TRBD2. V lost 3 bases and J lost 8; bases outside the gene matches: 4. Germline lookup yields CDR1 MNHEY and CDR2 SMNVEV (reference sequence). This CDR3 contains 13 residues.

The chain has TRBV5-1 and TRBJ1-4; 7 bases fit TRBD1. The CDR3 length is 15 residues. The ends lost 4 bases at V and 8 bases at J; junction bases unmatched: 11. Germline assignment: CDR1 SGHRS and CDR2 YFSETQ. CDR3 in amino acids: CASSVEGAFGEKLFF. CDR3 nucleotides: TGCGCCAGCAGCGTTGAGGGGGCTTTTGGAGAAAAACTGTTTTTT.

This rearrangement joins TRBV19 to TRBJ2-6, with 14 bases matching TRBD2. V shed 9 bases, J shed 2 bases, and the junction held 9 bases outside the gene matches. This CDR3 spans 18 amino acids. CDR1 LNHDA and CDR2 SQIVND come from the germline V gene (reference sequence). The CDR3 coding sequence is TGTGCCAGCGAGAAGGGGACTAGCGGGAGACCTGGGGCCAACGTCCTGACTTTC. Encoded protein: CASEKGTSGRPGANVLTF.

The chain couples TRBV11-2 to TRBJ2-5; D uncertain. V dropped 8 bases and J dropped 8 bases, with 15 bases sitting between them. CDR1 and CDR2 (germline): SGHAT, FQNNGV. The CDR3 sequence is 12 residues long. CDR3 residues: CASRREGDTQYF. The CDR3 DNA reads as TGTGCCAGCCGAAGAGAAGGTGACACCCAGTACTTC.

The V gene is TRBV6-5, the J gene TRBJ1-5; no clear D gene. CDR3 length: 12 residues. The germline V gene encodes CDR1 MNHEY and CDR2 SVGAGI. V lost 7 bases and J lost 0, with 4 bases in between. The CDR3 DNA reads as TGTGCCAGCACCCATAGCAATCAGCCCCAGCATTTT. Translated: CASTHSNQPQHF.

This rearrangement joins TRBV27 to TRBJ2-7; D not resolved. The germline CDR1 and CDR2 sequences are MNHEY and SMNVEV (reference sequence). There are 15 residues in the CDR3. Trimming pared 0 bases from V and 2 bases from J, leaving 11 bases between. CDR3 amino acids: CASSLSGLPTYEQYF. The CDR3 DNA follows: TGTGCCAGCAGTTTATCAGGGCTCCCCACCTACGAGCAGTACTTC.

The rearrangement joins TRBV20-1 to TRBJ2-2; tentative D call: TRBD1 (6 bases). The CDR3 has 11 amino acids. V was shortened by 7 bases and J by 5 bases, with 8 bases between the two germline ends. Germline V lookup: CDR1 DFQATT, CDR2 SNEGSKA (reference sequence). CDR3 nucleotide sequence: TGCAGTGGAGGGGGAACCGGGGAGCTGTTTTTT. Protein product: CSGGGTGELFF.

Turning to this clone: Other DNA sequences from this sample encode an identical CDR3 as well. V usage is TRBV7-2 and J usage is TRBJ1-1; D remains ambiguous. The germline V gene has CDR1 SGHTA and CDR2 FQGNSA. The CDR3 spans 13 residues. V lost 2 bases and J lost 1, with 5 bases in between. The CDR3 spells CASSLRGNTEAFF. The CDR3 DNA follows: TGTGCCAGCAGCTTACGGGGGAACACTGAAGCTTTCTTT.

The chain links TRBV10-3 to TRBJ1-6; tentative D call: TRBD1 (6 bases). Germline V gene lookup returns CDR1 ENHRY and CDR2 SYGVKD. The CDR3 is 15 amino acids. The V end was cut by 3 bases, the J end by 6 bases, with 12 bases between. The CDR3 spells CAISDQGQGNSPLHF. The CDR3 region has the DNA TGTGCCATCAGTGATCAGGGGCAGGGTAATTCACCCCTCCACTTT.

In regard to this clone: In the same sample, other DNA sequences code for this CDR3. V usage is TRBV6-6 and J usage is TRBJ2-7; unclear D gene. The germline CDR1 and CDR2 sequences are MNHNY and SVGAGI (reference sequence). The CDR3 spans 11 residues. V was trimmed by 6 bases and J by 1 base, leaving 4 bases between them. This chain's CDR3 is CASSQSYEQYF. In DNA form, the CDR3 reads TGTGCCAGCAGCCAGTCCTACGAGCAGTACTTC.

This chain connects TRBV5-1 to TRBJ1-5; D ambiguous. The CDR3 consists of 14 residues. Germline V gene sequence: CDR1 SGHRS, CDR2 YFSETQ. Trimming took 4 bases from V and 0 from J, leaving 8 bases between them. This chain's CDR3 is CASSPDFSNQPQHF. The CDR3 region has the DNA TGCGCCAGCAGCCCTGACTTTAGCAATCAGCCCCAGCATTTT.

This clone came up once. The rearrangement uses TRBV29-1 and TRBJ2-6; tentatively, D is TRBD2 (5 bases). The V end lost 6 bases, the J end lost 4 bases, and 22 bases lay between the germline ends. Germline values: CDR1 SQVTM, CDR2 ANQGSEA. The length of the CDR3 is 17 residues. The CDR3 DNA reads as TGCAGCGTCCCTTCCAAGCGAGCGGCGCCCGGGGCCAACGTCCTGACTTTC. This codes for CSVPSKRAAPGANVLTF.

On this clone itself: Different DNA sequences within this sample yield the same CDR3. This chain connects TRBV6-1 to TRBJ1-5; tentatively, D is TRBD1 (6 bases). The CDR3 consists of 14 residues. Germline lookup yields CDR1 MNHNS and CDR2 SASEGT. The V gene lost 2 bases and the J gene lost 4 bases, with 9 bases spanning the gap. Written as DNA, the CDR3 is TGTGCCAGCAGTGAATTACAGGGAAATCAGCCCCAGCATTTT. Translated: CASSELQGNQPQHF.

The rearrangement joins TRBV7-2 to TRBJ1-5; D not certain. The V end lost 3 bases, the J end lost 2 bases, and 11 bases lay between the germline ends. CDR3 length equals 15 residues. The germline V gene has CDR1 SGHTA and CDR2 FQGNSA. The DNA of the CDR3 is TGTGCCAGCAGCTTCCGGGGTAGGGGCAATCAGCCCCAGCATTTT. It specifies CASSFRGRGNQPQHF.

The chain's CDR3 is CASSPDTDRDQPQHF. As DNA, the CDR3 is TGTGCCAGCAGCCCGGACACTGACCGTGATCAGCCCCAGCATTTT. The genes are TRBV5-6 and TRBJ1-5, with a possible D match to TRBD1 (5 bases). Germline V gene lookup returns CDR1 SGHDT and CDR2 YYEEEE. The CDR3 is 15 amino acids. With 4 bases removed from V and 5 bases from J, the gap between germline ends came to 16 bases.

The genes are TRBV7-9 and TRBJ2-2; D ambiguous. Looked up from germline, CDR1 is SEHNR and CDR2 is FQNEAQ (reference sequence). The CDR3 contains 16 residues. V lost 4 bases, J lost 2 bases, and 14 bases lay in between. CDR3 region: CASSSYIGDNTGELFF. The CDR3 region has the DNA TGTGCCAGCAGCTCCTATATTGGGGATAACACCGGGGAGCTGTTTTTT.

The rearrangement uses TRBV5-1 and TRBJ2-7; 7 nucleotides agree with TRBD2. The V gene's germline CDR1 is SGHRS and CDR2 YFSETQ. Trimming took 0 bases from V and 4 from J; bases not matched to a gene: 7. The CDR3 spans 15 residues. In nucleotides, the CDR3 is TGCGCCAGCAGCTTGGATGGACCCGGGGGGTACGAGCAGTACTTC. This encodes CASSLDGPGGYEQYF. The whole variable domain, filled in from reference TRBV5-1 and TRBJ2-7, reads KAGVTQTPRYLIKTRGQQVTLSCSPISGHRSVSWYQQTPGQGLQFLFEYFSETQRNKGNFPGRFSGRQFSNSRSEMNVSTLELGDSALYLCASSLDGPGGYEQYFGPGTRLTVT.

The chain joins TRBV19 to TRBJ2-4; D is undetermined. This CDR3 comprises 14 residues. Germline CDR1 is LNHDA and CDR2 is SQIVND (reference sequence). Trimming left V 7 bases short and J 0 bases short, with 10 bases between. Here the CDR3 reads CASKPDLAKNIQYF. DNA of the CDR3: TGTGCCAGTAAACCCGATTTAGCCAAAAACATTCAGTACTTC.

Details on this clone: Other DNA sequences in this sample translate to the same CDR3. This sequence joins TRBV5-4 and TRBJ2-5; 7 bases fit TRBD2. Per the germline V gene, CDR1 is SGHNT and CDR2 is YYREEE (reference sequence). The CDR3 contains 14 residues. With 1 base clipped from V and 5 bases from J, the junction kept 5 bases outside the gene matches. CDR3 sequence reads: CASSLSGGRETQYF. In DNA form, the CDR3 reads TGTGCCAGCAGCTTGTCCGGGGGGAGGGAGACCCAGTACTTC. Combining the CDR3 with reference TRBV5-4 and TRBJ2-5 gives the whole variable domain ETGVTQSPTHLIKTRGQQVTLRCSSQSGHNTVSWYQQALGQGPQFIFQYYREEENGRGNFPPRFSGLQFPNYSSELNVNALELDDSALYLCASSLSGGRETQYFGPGTRLLVL.

The chain combines TRBV28 with TRBJ1-6; 8 positions match TRBD1. Germline V gene sequence: CDR1 MDHEN, CDR2 SYDVKM. The CDR3 loop spans 15 amino acids. V gave up 6 bases and J gave up 15 bases; unmatched junction bases: 16. The CDR3 is CASSPARQGSSNLHF. CDR3 nucleotides: TGTGCCAGCAGCCCTGCCCGACAGGGGAGTTCGAACCTCCACTTT. The full variable domain, rest sourced from reference TRBV28 and TRBJ1-6, is DVKVTQSSRYLVKRTGEKVFLECVQDMDHENMFWYRQDPGLGLRLIYFSYDVKMKEKGDIPEGYSVSREKKERFSLILESASTNQTSMYLCASSPARQGSSNLHFGNGTRLTVT.

The CDR3 reads CASSGGGSQETQYF. In DNA, the CDR3 is TGTGCCAGCAGTGGCGGGGGCAGCCAAGAGACCCAGTACTTC. The gene calls are TRBV6-1 and TRBJ2-5, with D tentatively TRBD2 (7 bases). CDR1 and CDR2 (germline): MNHNS, SASEGT. V gave up 4 bases and J gave up 1 base, with 10 bases separating them. The CDR3 covers 14 residues.

This clone occurred once. The V call is TRBV11-2, the J call TRBJ1-6; possible D gene TRBD1, 5 bases. This CDR3 is 14 amino acids long. CDR1 SGHAT and CDR2 FQNNGV come from the germline V gene. Trimming cost V 5 bases and J 5 bases, with 10 bases left between them. As DNA, the CDR3 is TGTGCCAGCAGCCCCCAGACAGATAATTCACCCCTCCACTTT. Translating it yields CASSPQTDNSPLHF.

The chain joins TRBV30 to TRBJ1-2; maybe TRBD1 (5 bases). The CDR3 has 14 residues. In germline, CDR1 is GTSNPN, CDR2 SVGIG (reference sequence). Trimming left V 2 bases short and J 4 bases short, with 14 bases between. CDR3 sequence (DNA): TGTGCCTGGAGTCCACCTCCCCAGGGCTATGGCTACACCTTC. Its protein product is CAWSPPPQGYGYTF.